What follows are 30 T cell receptor beta chains derived from one specimen sequenced in a study of technical replicates of blood from several donors. TCRdb's table, derived via immunoSEQ multiplex PCR, lists solely in-frame clones and lacks some. Altogether more than 70,000 clones are present, around 96% being singletons, with the ten largest covering nearly 0.2%. Sequencing was carried out using T cells isolated from PBMCs. These receptor sequences come from a human donor in good health.

This chain uses TRBV6-1 with TRBJ1-1, with D perhaps matching TRBD1 (6 bases). Between the trimmed V and J ends, which lost 2 bases and 4 bases, there was a span of 11 bases. The germline CDR1 and CDR2 sequences are MNHNS and SASEGT. The CDR3 is 14 amino acids. The CDR3 coding sequence is TGTGCCAGCAGTGAAAACCCAGGGGTCACTGAAGCTTTCTTT. It codes for CASSENPGVTEAFF.

The chain employs TRBV27 and TRBJ1-5; 9 positions match TRBD1. Germline values: CDR1 MNHEY, CDR2 SMNVEV (reference sequence). V shed 6 bases, J shed 3 bases, and the junction held 9 bases outside the gene matches. The CDR3 totals 16 residues. The CDR3 is CASSLSRDRVNQPQHF. For the CDR3, the DNA is TGTGCCAGCAGCCTGTCCCGGGACAGGGTCAATCAGCCCCAGCATTTT.

This chain links TRBV4-1 with TRBJ2-7, with 7 bases matching TRBD2. V shed 2 bases, J shed 6 bases, and the junction held 7 bases outside the gene matches. This CDR3 has 14 residues. Germline CDR1 and CDR2: MGHRA and YSYEKL. The CDR3 here is CASSQPGGGAEQYF. The CDR3 bases are TGCGCCAGCAGCCAACCTGGCGGGGGTGCCGAGCAGTACTTC.

The V and J genes are TRBV5-1 and TRBJ2-3; 8 bases match TRBD2. The CDR3 sequence is 17 residues long. Germline V gene lookup returns CDR1 SGHRS and CDR2 YFSETQ. V shed 5 bases and J 0 bases; nucleotides not matched to a gene: 11. CDR3 nucleotides: TGCGCCAGCAGAAGGGGGGCTAGCGGGCCTAGCACAGATACGCAGTATTTT. As protein: CASRRGASGPSTDTQYF.

The V call is TRBV19, the J call TRBJ2-1, with unresolved D. Germline CDR1 is LNHDA and CDR2 is SQIVND (reference sequence). This CDR3 comprises 12 residues. V lost 3 bases to trimming and J lost 3 bases, with 3 bases between them. The CDR3 spells CASSIFYNEQFF. DNA for the CDR3: TGTGCCAGTAGTATCTTCTACAATGAGCAGTTCTTC. The full variable domain, in which reference TRBV19 and TRBJ2-1 provide the parts outside the CDR3, is DGGITQSPKYLFRKEGQNVTLSCEQNLNHDAMYWYRQDPGQGLRLIYYSQIVNDFQKGDIAEGYSVSREKKESFPLTVTSAQKNPTAFYLCASSIFYNEQFFGPGTRLTVL.

J is TRBJ2-4 and V is TRBV2, with 8 bases aligning to TRBD2. Germline V gene sequence: CDR1 SNHLY, CDR2 FYNNEI. The CDR3 is 17 amino acids. V was clipped by 7 bases and J by 3 bases; unmatched bases: 14. The CDR3 DNA follows: TGTGCCAGCAAAACCATAAAGCGGGAGAGGGACAAAAACATTCAGTACTTC. Its translation: CASKTIKRERDKNIQYF.

J is TRBJ2-5 and V is TRBV15; D remains unclear. Trimming took off 0 bases at V and 5 bases at J, with 13 bases between the two ends. Germline V gene data show CDR1 as LNHNV and CDR2 as YYDKDF (reference sequence). The CDR3 runs to 15 residues. CDR3 region: CATSRDMARLETQYF. In nucleotides, the CDR3 is TGTGCCACCAGCAGAGATATGGCCAGGTTGGAGACCCAGTACTTC.

This chain joins TRBV19 and TRBJ2-7; tentatively, D is TRBD1 (6 bases). Germline assignment: CDR1 LNHDA and CDR2 SQIVND (reference sequence). The CDR3 is 13 residues long. Deletions cut 7 bases from V and 6 bases from J, with 16 bases between. The CDR3 loop reads CASNGGRAVEQYF. The CDR3 DNA sequence: TGTGCCAGTAATGGGGGCAGGGCCGTCGAGCAGTACTTC. The variable domain in full, completed from reference TRBV19 and TRBJ2-7, reads DGGITQSPKYLFRKEGQNVTLSCEQNLNHDAMYWYRQDPGQGLRLIYYSQIVNDFQKGDIAEGYSVSREKKESFPLTVTSAQKNPTAFYLCASNGGRAVEQYFGPGTRLTVT.

In DNA, the CDR3 is TGTGCCAGCAGCTTGGAAGGGGGACAGCTTTGGACTGAAGCTTTCTTT. Amino acids: CASSLEGGQLWTEAFF. The chain has TRBV5-4 and TRBJ1-1; TRBD1 matches at 7 bases. In germline, CDR1 is SGHNT, CDR2 YYREEE (reference sequence). Trimming at V came to 0 bases and at J to 5 bases, leaving 10 bases not matched to a gene. CDR3 length: 16 residues.

The J gene is TRBJ1-5, the V gene TRBV5-6, with D perhaps TRBD1 (5 bases). Germline V lookup: CDR1 SGHDT, CDR2 YYEEEE. CDR3 length: 17 amino acids. Trimming shortened V by 4 bases and J by 2 bases, and 19 bases separated the two germline ends. In DNA form, the CDR3 reads TGTGCCAGCAGCATATCCACCAGGGTGGCCGGCAATCAGCCCCAGCATTTT. As protein: CASSISTRVAGNQPQHF.

The chain combines TRBV6-5 with TRBJ2-1; D may be TRBD1 (6 bases). Germline V lookup: CDR1 MNHEY, CDR2 SVGAGI. The CDR3 is made up of 15 amino acids. V lost 6 bases and J 0 bases, leaving 12 bases between the germline ends. The DNA for the CDR3 is TGTGCCAGCAGAGTGGAGGACAGCTCCTACAATGAGCAGTTCTTC. Translated, it gives CASRVEDSSYNEQFF.

The CDR3 nucleotides are TGCGCCAGCAGTGATTCTCCGGGGACAGGGGTCCAGGAGACCCAGTACTTC. Protein product: CASSDSPGTGVQETQYF. This sequence joins TRBV10-1 and TRBJ2-5; 10 nucleotides agree with TRBD1. The CDR3 is 17 residues long. V dropped 3 bases and J dropped 5; count of bases not matched to a gene: 12. Germline CDR1 and CDR2: WNHNN and SYGVQD (reference sequence).

The chain combines TRBV6-5 with TRBJ1-2; 7 positions agree with TRBD1. Germline V lookup: CDR1 MNHEY, CDR2 SVGAGI. V lost 0 bases and J lost 6; bases outside the gene matches: 7. The length of the CDR3 is 15 residues. CDR3 loop: CASSYSTGYTDGYTF. CDR3 DNA sequence: TGTGCCAGCAGTTACTCGACAGGGTATACAGATGGCTACACCTTC.

This CDR3 is CSVGPGRAFTDTQYF. CDR3 DNA: TGCAGCGTCGGGCCCGGGAGGGCCTTCACAGATACGCAGTATTTT. This rearrangement joins TRBV29-1 to TRBJ2-3; 8 bases align to TRBD2. Trimming cost V 6 bases and J 2 bases; bases outside gene matches: 10. From germline, CDR1 is SQVTM and CDR2 ANQGSEA. The CDR3 is 15 amino acids.

The V and J genes are TRBV6-1 and TRBJ2-2; maybe TRBD1 (5 bases). This CDR3 region has 14 residues. CDR1 MNHNS and CDR2 SASEGT come from the germline V gene. Trimming stripped 2 bases from V and 4 bases from J, with 8 bases between. For the CDR3, the DNA is TGTGCCAGCAGTGAACAGGGCCCCACCGGGGAGCTGTTTTTT. This encodes CASSEQGPTGELFF.

This chain connects TRBV6-6 to TRBJ2-7, with D perhaps matching TRBD2 (6 bases). The CDR3 is 15 amino acids. Germline V CDR1 and CDR2: MNHNY, SVGAGI (reference sequence). Trimming shortened V by 6 bases and J by 9 bases, and 24 bases separated the two germline ends. CDR3 sequence: CASSPSYGGITMQYF. The CDR3 DNA reads as TGTGCCAGCAGCCCCAGTTACGGGGGTATTACTATGCAGTACTTC.

The chain employs TRBV6-5 and TRBJ2-7; 8 bases are a match to TRBD2. Trimming at V came to 6 bases and at J to 4 bases, leaving 11 bases not matched to a gene. This CDR3 region has 15 residues. Germline lookup yields CDR1 MNHEY and CDR2 SVGAGI. The CDR3 sequence is CASSRGGPAFYEQYF. CDR3 nucleotides: TGTGCCAGCAGCCGCGGGGGGCCCGCTTTTTACGAGCAGTACTTC.

The chain recombines TRBV30 with TRBJ1-1; a possible D gene is TRBD1 (5 bases). Germline V CDR1 and CDR2: GTSNPN, SVGIG (reference sequence). There are 12 residues in the CDR3. The V end was cut by 6 bases, the J end by 9 bases, with 17 bases between. The DNA for the CDR3 is TGTGCCTGCGATTTGGAGGGGACTAAAGCTTTCTTT. Translating gives CACDLEGTKAFF.

V usage is TRBV2 and J usage is TRBJ2-3; weak D call: TRBD1 (5 bases). The germline V and J ends were trimmed by 9 bases and 3 bases, with 13 bases remaining between them. The CDR3 has 13 amino acids. Germline V gene data show CDR1 as SNHLY and CDR2 as FYNNEI. Here the CDR3 reads CASQQDRTDTQYF. The CDR3 DNA reads as TGTGCCAGTCAACAGGATCGAACAGATACGCAGTATTTT.

This clone has just one count. The chain combines TRBV6-6 with TRBJ2-7; 10 bases map to TRBD1. After removal of 5 bases from V and 3 bases from J, the junction contained 10 bases not matched to a gene. CDR3 length equals 16 residues. CDR1 is MNHNY and CDR2 is SVGAGI in the germline V gene (reference sequence). CDR3 residues: CASSSDRGPHVYEQYF. As DNA, the CDR3 is TGTGCCAGCAGTAGTGACAGGGGGCCTCACGTCTACGAGCAGTACTTC.

The chain is built from TRBV6-5 and TRBJ1-1; D is possibly TRBD1 (5 bases). The germline gives CDR1 MNHEY, CDR2 SVGAGI. V was shortened by 6 bases and J by 4 bases, with 9 bases between the two germline ends. This CDR3 comprises 12 residues. CDR3 amino acids: CASSRRGTEAFF. The CDR3 region has the DNA TGTGCCAGCAGCCGTAGGGGCACTGAAGCTTTCTTT.

V gene TRBV29-1 combines with J gene TRBJ2-5; 10 bases agree with TRBD1. V was clipped by 7 bases and J by 1 base; unmatched bases: 15. Germline CDR1 and CDR2: SQVTM and ANQGSEA. This CDR3 is built from 17 residues. DNA of the CDR3: TGCAGCGGTGGGTACGCACGGGGACAGGGGATCCAAGAGACCCAGTACTTC. It is translated as CSGGYARGQGIQETQYF.

The V and J genes are TRBV29-1 and TRBJ2-7; 9 bases fit TRBD1. Trimming cost V 7 bases and J 3 bases; bases outside gene matches: 13. This CDR3 contains 15 residues. The germline gives CDR1 SQVTM, CDR2 ANQGSEA. The CDR3 DNA reads as TGCAGCGCTCGGACAGGGACAGGGTCGAGCTACGAGCAGTACTTC. As protein: CSARTGTGSSYEQYF.

The chain joins TRBV20-1 to TRBJ2-1; no definite D call. V lost 3 bases and J 9 bases, leaving 6 bases between the germline ends. In germline, CDR1 is DFQATT, CDR2 SNEGSKA (reference sequence). The CDR3 runs to 10 residues. The CDR3 protein is CSARVAEQFF. The CDR3, as DNA: TGCAGTGCTAGGGTGGCTGAGCAGTTCTTC.

The chain employs TRBV6-5 and TRBJ2-2; D unclear. Trimming took off 4 bases at V and 0 bases at J, with 6 bases between the two ends. This CDR3 is built from 14 residues. Germline V gene lookup returns CDR1 MNHEY and CDR2 SVGAGI. The CDR3 DNA sequence: TGTGCCAGCAGTTCTAGACCGAACACCGGGGAGCTGTTTTTT. Translated, it gives CASSSRPNTGELFF.

This sequence joins TRBV9 and TRBJ2-7, with D tentatively TRBD1 (6 bases). The ends were cut back, 4 bases at V and 1 base at J, with 18 bases in the middle. CDR1 is SGDLS and CDR2 is YYNGEE in the germline V gene. The CDR3 covers 16 residues. The CDR3 region is CASSHPKTGTSYEQYF. CDR3 in DNA: TGTGCCAGCAGCCACCCGAAAACAGGGACATCCTACGAGCAGTACTTC.

V and J are TRBV4-1 and TRBJ1-2, with 7 bases fitting TRBD1. This CDR3 has 16 residues. Germline V CDR1 and CDR2: MGHRA, YSYEKL. V lost 2 bases and J lost 7; bases outside the gene matches: 13. The CDR3 reads CASSQPRTGPGGGYTF. For the CDR3, the DNA is TGCGCCAGCAGCCAACCTAGGACAGGACCAGGAGGTGGCTACACCTTC.

The CDR3 DNA reads TGTGCCAGCAGCTTACCAATCACAGGGGGCCGCGGTGGCTACACCTTC. It specifies CASSLPITGGRGGYTF. This chain links TRBV7-9 with TRBJ1-2; 9 bases are a match to TRBD1. The trim removed 2 bases at V and 7 bases at J, leaving 11 bases unmatched. The CDR3 is 16 amino acids. CDR1 and CDR2 (germline): SEHNR, FQNEAQ (reference sequence).

The gene calls are TRBV6-6 and TRBJ2-7; TRBD1 is a possible D gene (6 bases). The CDR3 sequence is 16 residues long. Germline values: CDR1 MNHNY, CDR2 SVGAGI (reference sequence). Trimming removed 2 bases from V and 3 bases from J, with 17 bases in between. CDR3 sequence: CASSYKIGGEFYEQYF. CDR3 DNA: TGTGCCAGCAGTTACAAAATAGGGGGAGAATTCTACGAGCAGTACTTC.

V is TRBV7-8 and J is TRBJ1-1; tentatively, D is TRBD1 (6 bases). This CDR3 spans 13 amino acids. Germline V CDR1 and CDR2: SGHVS, FQNEAQ. With 5 bases removed from V and 4 bases from J, the gap between germline ends came to 11 bases. The CDR3 sequence: CASSPRGGTEAFF. The CDR3 coding sequence is TGTGCCAGCAGCCCCCGAGGGGGCACTGAAGCTTTCTTT.